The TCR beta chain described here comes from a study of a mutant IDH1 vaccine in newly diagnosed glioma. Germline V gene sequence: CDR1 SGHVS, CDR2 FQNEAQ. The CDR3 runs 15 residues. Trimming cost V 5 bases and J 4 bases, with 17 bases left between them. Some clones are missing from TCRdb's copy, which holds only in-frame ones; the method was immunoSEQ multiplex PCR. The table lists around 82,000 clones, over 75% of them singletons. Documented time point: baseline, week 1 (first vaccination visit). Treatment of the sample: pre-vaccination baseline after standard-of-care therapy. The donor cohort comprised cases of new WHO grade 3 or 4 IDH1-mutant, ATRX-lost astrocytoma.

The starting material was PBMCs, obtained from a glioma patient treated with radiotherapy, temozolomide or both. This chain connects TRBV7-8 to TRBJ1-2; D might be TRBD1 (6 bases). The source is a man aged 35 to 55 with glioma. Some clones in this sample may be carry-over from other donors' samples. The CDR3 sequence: CASSPSRGRGYGYTF. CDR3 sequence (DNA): TGTGCCAGCAGCCCCTCCCGGGGGCGAGGCTATGGCTACACCTTC.